This TCR beta chain was sequenced for a study of T-cell reconstitution after alpha-beta-depleted transplantation in children. Researchers prepared the TCRbeta library using unique molecular identifiers, the study reports. TCRdb passed the PCR reads through MiXCR, listing each CDR3 protein once. The table shows roughly 610,000 distinct CDR3 sequences, with 8% to 11% occurring only once. The V gene lost 5 bases and the J gene lost 0 bases, with 11 bases spanning the gap. Germline CDR1 reads DFQATT; CDR2 reads SNEGSKA (reference sequence). The CDR3 contains 14 residues. The sample in question was PBMCs from the stem cell graft donor, obtained from the stem cell graft. The clonotype originates from a human donor who donated a stem cell graft to a child with acute myeloid leukemia. This rearrangement joins TRBV20-1 to TRBJ2-1; no clear D. CDR3 residues: CSAATASSYNEQFF. The CDR3 DNA reads TGCAGTGCTGCGACGGCGAGCTCCTACAATGAGCAGTTCTTC.